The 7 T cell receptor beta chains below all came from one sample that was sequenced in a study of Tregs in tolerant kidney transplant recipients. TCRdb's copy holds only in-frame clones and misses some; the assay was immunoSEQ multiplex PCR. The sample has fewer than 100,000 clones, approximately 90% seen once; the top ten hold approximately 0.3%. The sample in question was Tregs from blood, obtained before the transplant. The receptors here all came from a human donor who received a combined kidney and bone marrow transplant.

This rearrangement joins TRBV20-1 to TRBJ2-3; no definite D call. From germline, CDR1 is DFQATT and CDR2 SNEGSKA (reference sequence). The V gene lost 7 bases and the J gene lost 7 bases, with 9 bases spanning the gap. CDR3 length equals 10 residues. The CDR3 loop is CSVSANTQYF. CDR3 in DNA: TGCAGTGTAAGCGCAAATACGCAGTATTTT.

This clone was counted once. The CDR3 bases are TGTGCCTGGGCCCTTAAGGGACAGCTCTCCTACGAGCAGTACTTC. Translating gives CAWALKGQLSYEQYF. This chain uses TRBV30 with TRBJ2-5, with 7 bases identical to TRBD1. The DNA end lines up better with TRBJ2-7; the J call may be wrong. From germline, CDR1 is GTSNPN and CDR2 SVGIG (reference sequence). The CDR3 covers 15 residues.

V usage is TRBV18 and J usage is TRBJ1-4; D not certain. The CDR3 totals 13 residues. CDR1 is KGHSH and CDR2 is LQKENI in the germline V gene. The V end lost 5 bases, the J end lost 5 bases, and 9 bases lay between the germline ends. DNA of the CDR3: TGTGCCAGCTCAATGTCGGGGAATGAAAAACTGTTTTTT. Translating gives CASSMSGNEKLFF.

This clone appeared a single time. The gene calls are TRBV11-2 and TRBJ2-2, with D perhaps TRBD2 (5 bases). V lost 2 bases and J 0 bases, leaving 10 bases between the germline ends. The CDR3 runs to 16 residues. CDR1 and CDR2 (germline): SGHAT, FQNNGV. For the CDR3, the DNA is TGTGCCAGCAGCTTAACCCTCGGGGCGAACACCGGGGAGCTGTTTTTT. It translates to CASSLTLGANTGELFF.

CDR3 in amino acids: CASSAGTEPYEQYF. The CDR3 DNA follows: TGCGCCAGCAGCGCCGGGACGGAGCCCTACGAGCAGTACTTC. V usage is TRBV10-1 and J usage is TRBJ2-7, with D perhaps matching TRBD1 or TRBD2 (5 bases each). The CDR3 spans 14 residues. CDR1 and CDR2 from the germline V gene are WNHNN and SYGVQD (reference sequence). The V and J ends lost 6 bases and 2 bases respectively, with 14 bases between them.

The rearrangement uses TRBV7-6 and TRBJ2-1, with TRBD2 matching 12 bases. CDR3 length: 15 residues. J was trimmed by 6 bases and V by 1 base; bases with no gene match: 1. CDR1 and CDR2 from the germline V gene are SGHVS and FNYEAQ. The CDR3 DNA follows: TGTGCCAGCAGCTTAGGACTAGCGGGAGTCAATGAGCAGTTCTTC. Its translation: CASSLGLAGVNEQFF.

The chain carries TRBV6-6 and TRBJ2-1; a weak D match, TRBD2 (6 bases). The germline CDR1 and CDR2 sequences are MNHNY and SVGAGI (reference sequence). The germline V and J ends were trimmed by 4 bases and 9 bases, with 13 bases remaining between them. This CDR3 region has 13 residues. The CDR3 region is CASSSQLASEQFF. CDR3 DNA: TGTGCCAGCAGTTCTCAACTAGCAAGTGAGCAGTTCTTC.